This T cell receptor (beta chain) comes out of a study of shared clonotypes between healthy human individuals. Some clones are missing from TCRdb's copy, which holds only in-frame ones; the method was immunoSEQ multiplex PCR. The table has around 2.5 million clones, roughly 93% seen once. The junction had 6 bases not matched to a gene; V was cut back by 3 bases and J by 3 bases. CDR1 and CDR2 (germline): MNHEY, SMNVEV (reference sequence). The CDR3 has 16 amino acids. The clonotype was recovered from a man aged 18 to 35 in good health. Some clones in this sample may be carry-over from other donors' samples. The material sequenced was naive CD4+ T cells from PBMCs. Described subset: CD45RA+ positively selected. This chain uses TRBV27 with TRBJ2-1, with 9 bases fitting TRBD2. The CDR3 region is CASSFIASGNYNEQFF. CDR3 DNA sequence: TGTGCCAGCAGTTTCATCGCTAGCGGGAACTACAATGAGCAGTTCTTC.